These 6 T cell receptor beta chains share one sample of origin, sequenced in a study of regulatory T cells in long-lasting Graves disease. Building the TCR beta libraries relied on iRepertoire HTBI primers, and CDR3 regions underwent Arm-PCR. TCRdb re-called the multiplex PCR reads with MiXCR, one entry per CDR3 protein. The data show about 340,000 distinct CDR3 sequences, 15% to 20% seen once. Time point meaning: persistent/refractory GD, antithyroid drugs over 5 years with positive TRAb. Following extraction of RNA from PBMCs, that RNA was used to make the TCR library. Source: peripheral blood mononuclear cells (PBMCs), taken when the disease was refractory, from a patient treated with antithyroid drugs. These TCRs come from a female donor with Graves disease.

This clonotype came up many times. The chain combines TRBV7-9 with TRBJ2-5; the D call may be TRBD1 or TRBD2 (5 bases each). Trimming took 3 bases from V and 5 from J, leaving 10 bases between them. Germline values: CDR1 SEHNR, CDR2 FQNEAQ (reference sequence). The CDR3 spans 13 residues. The CDR3 protein is CASSLRGDETQYF. CDR3 nucleotides: TGTGCCAGCAGCTTGAGGGGTGATGAGACCCAGTACTTC.

This clonotype was recorded once. The chain uses TRBV4-3 and TRBJ2-5, with 10 positions matching TRBD2. The CDR3 sequence is 15 residues long. V shed 0 bases and J 14 bases; nucleotides not matched to a gene: 12. Per germline, CDR1 LGHNA and CDR2 YSLEER. The CDR3 reads CASSQEGLAGEIEYF. The CDR3 DNA reads as TGCGCCAGCAGCCAAGAAGGGCTAGCGGGAGAAATCGAATACTTC.

The rearrangement joins TRBV4-3 to TRBJ1-2, with 7 positions matching TRBD1. The CDR3 runs to 15 residues. The ends lost 2 bases at V and 5 bases at J; junction bases unmatched: 8. From germline, CDR1 is LGHNA and CDR2 YSLEER. The CDR3 spells CASSQTRDSGYGYTF. CDR3 DNA sequence: TGCGCCAGCAGCCAAACGAGGGACAGCGGGTATGGCTACACCTTC.

The chain carries TRBV5-1 and TRBJ1-6, with D hard to call. Germline V lookup: CDR1 SGHRS, CDR2 YFSETQ. The CDR3 consists of 12 residues. V was cut by 0 bases and J by 13 bases, with 8 bases left in between. CDR3 nucleotide sequence: TGCGCCAGCAGCTTGGATACAAGTCCCCTCCACTTT. This gives the protein CASSLDTSPLHF.

This clonotype was seen a few times. The junction differs from germline at one of its ends, possibly a read error. V usage is TRBV6-1 and J usage is TRBJ2-7, with 13 bases matching TRBD2. Germline-derived CDR1 and CDR2 are MNHNS and SASEGT. This CDR3 is 16 amino acids long. For the CDR3, the DNA is TGTGCCGGCAGGGAAGGACTAGCGGGGGCCACCTACGAGCAGTACTTC. It translates to CAGREGLAGATYEQYF.

The CDR3 nucleotides are TGTGCCAGCACCTCAGGGGTAGGCTACACCTTC. This codes for CASTSGVGYTF. The chain has TRBV6-2 or TRBV6-3 and TRBJ1-2; D possibly corresponds to TRBD1 (6 bases). Germline CDR1 and CDR2: MNHEY and SVGEGT. The CDR3 is 11 amino acids. V was trimmed by 7 bases and J by 8 bases, leaving 11 bases between them.